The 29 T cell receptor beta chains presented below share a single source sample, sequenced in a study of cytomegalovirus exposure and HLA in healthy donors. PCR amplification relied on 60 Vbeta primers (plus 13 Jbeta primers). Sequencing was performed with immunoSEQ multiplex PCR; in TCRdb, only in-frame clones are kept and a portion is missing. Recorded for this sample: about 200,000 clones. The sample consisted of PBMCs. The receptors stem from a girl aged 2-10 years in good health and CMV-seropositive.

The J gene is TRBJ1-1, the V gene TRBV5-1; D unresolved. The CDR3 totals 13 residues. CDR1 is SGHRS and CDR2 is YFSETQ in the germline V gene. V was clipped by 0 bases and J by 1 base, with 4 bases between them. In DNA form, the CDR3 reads TGCGCCAGCAGCTTGGAACAGAACACTGAAGCTTTCTTT. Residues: CASSLEQNTEAFF.

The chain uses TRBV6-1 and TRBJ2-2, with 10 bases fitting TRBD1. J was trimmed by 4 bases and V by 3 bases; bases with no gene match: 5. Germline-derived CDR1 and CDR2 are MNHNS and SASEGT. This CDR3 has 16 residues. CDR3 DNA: TGTGCCAGCAGTGATCTCCGGGACAGGGGCACCGGGGAGCTGTTTTTT. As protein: CASSDLRDRGTGELFF.

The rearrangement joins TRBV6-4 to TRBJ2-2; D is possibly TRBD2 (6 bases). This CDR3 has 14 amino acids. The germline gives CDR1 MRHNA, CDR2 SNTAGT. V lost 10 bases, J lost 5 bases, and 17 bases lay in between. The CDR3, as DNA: TGTGCCACCTCGAGGAGTAGCGGTACCGGGGAGCTGTTTTTT. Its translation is CATSRSSGTGELFF.

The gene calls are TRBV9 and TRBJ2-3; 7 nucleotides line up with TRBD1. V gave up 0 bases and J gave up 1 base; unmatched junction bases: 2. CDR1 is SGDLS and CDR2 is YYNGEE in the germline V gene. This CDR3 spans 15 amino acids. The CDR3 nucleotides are TGTGCCAGCAGCGTAGGAACAGGGGGCACAGATACGCAGTATTTT. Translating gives CASSVGTGGTDTQYF.

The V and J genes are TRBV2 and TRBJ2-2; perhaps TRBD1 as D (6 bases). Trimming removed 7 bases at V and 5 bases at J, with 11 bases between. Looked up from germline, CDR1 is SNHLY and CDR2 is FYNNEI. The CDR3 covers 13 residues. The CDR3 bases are TGTGCCAGCAAGGGGGAAGGAACCGGGGAGCTGTTTTTT. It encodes CASKGEGTGELFF.

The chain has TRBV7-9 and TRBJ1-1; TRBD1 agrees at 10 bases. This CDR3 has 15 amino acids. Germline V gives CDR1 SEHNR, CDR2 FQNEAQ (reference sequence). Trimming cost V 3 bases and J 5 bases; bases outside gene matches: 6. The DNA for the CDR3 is TGTGCCAGCAGCTTCTCCCGACAGGGGGCAACTGAAGCTTTCTTT. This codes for CASSFSRQGATEAFF.

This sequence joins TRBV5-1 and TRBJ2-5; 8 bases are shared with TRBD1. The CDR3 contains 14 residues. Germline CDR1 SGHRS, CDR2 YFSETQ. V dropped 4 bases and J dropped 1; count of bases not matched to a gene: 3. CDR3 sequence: CASSAGQGQETQYF. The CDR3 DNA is TGCGCCAGCAGCGCTGGACAGGGCCAAGAGACCCAGTACTTC.

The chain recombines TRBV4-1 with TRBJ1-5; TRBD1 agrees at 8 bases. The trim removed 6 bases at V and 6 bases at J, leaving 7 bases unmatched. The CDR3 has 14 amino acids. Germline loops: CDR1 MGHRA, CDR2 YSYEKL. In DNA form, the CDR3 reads TGCGCCAGCAGATTACAGGGGGTGGGTCAGCCCCAGCATTTT. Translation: CASRLQGVGQPQHF.

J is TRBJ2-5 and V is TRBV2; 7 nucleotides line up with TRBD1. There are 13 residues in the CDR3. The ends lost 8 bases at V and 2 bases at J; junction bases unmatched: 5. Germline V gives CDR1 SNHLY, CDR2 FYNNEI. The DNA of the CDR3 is TGTGCCAGCGAGACAGGGCCGCAAGAGACCCAGTACTTC. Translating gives CASETGPQETQYF.

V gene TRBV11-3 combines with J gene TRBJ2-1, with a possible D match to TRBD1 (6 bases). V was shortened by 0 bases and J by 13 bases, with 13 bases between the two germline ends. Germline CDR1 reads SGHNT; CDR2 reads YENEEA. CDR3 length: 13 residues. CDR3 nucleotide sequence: TGTGCCAGCAGCTTAGAGCCCCTGGACAGACAGTTCTTC. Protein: CASSLEPLDRQFF.

Here the CDR3 reads CASSLLGPEGVAFF. For the CDR3, the DNA is TGTGCCAGCAGTTTGCTAGGGCCCGAAGGGGTAGCTTTCTTT. The chain joins TRBV27 to TRBJ1-1, with a tentative D call TRBD1 (5 bases). Trimming took 3 bases from V and 10 from J, leaving 18 bases between them. This CDR3 is 14 amino acids long. Germline lookup yields CDR1 MNHEY and CDR2 SMNVEV (reference sequence).

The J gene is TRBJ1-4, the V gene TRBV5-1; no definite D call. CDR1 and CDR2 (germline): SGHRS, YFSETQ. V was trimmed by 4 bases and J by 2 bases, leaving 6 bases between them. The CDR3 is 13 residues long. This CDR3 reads CASSPGTNEKLFF. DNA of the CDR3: TGCGCCAGCAGCCCGGGGACTAATGAAAAACTGTTTTTT.

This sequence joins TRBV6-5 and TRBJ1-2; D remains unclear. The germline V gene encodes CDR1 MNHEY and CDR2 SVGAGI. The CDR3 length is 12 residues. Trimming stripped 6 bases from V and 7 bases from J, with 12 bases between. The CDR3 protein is CASRSQASGYTF. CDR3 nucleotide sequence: TGTGCCAGCAGGTCGCAGGCTTCTGGCTACACCTTC.

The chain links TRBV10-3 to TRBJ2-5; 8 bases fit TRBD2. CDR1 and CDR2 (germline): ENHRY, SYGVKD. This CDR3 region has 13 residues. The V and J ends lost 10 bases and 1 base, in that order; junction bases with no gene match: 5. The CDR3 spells CATKTSGQETQYF. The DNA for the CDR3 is TGTGCCACCAAAACTAGCGGCCAAGAGACCCAGTACTTC.

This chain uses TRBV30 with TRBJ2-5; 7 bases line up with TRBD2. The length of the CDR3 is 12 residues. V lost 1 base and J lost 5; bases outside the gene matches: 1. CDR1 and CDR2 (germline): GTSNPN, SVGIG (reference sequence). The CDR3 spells CAWSARGETQYF. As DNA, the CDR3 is TGTGCCTGGAGTGCGCGGGGGGAGACCCAGTACTTC.

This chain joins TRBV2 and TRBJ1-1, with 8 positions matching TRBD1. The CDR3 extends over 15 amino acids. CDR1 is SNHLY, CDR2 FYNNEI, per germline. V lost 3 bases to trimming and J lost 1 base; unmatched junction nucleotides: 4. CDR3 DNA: TGTGCCAGCAGTGACAGGGGGCAGGGGAACACTGAAGCTTTCTTT. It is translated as CASSDRGQGNTEAFF.

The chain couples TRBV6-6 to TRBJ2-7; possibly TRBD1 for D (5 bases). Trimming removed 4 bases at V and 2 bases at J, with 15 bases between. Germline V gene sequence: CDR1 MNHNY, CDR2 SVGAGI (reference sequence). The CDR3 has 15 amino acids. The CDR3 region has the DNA TGTGCCAGCAGTTCCCAGGGAAAACTGGCCTACGAGCAGTACTTC. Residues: CASSSQGKLAYEQYF.

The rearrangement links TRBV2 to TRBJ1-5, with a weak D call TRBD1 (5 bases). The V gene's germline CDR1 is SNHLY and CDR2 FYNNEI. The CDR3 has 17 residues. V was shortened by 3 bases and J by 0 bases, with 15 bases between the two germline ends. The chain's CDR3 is CASSDPGGGYSNQPQHF. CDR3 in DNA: TGTGCCAGCAGTGATCCCGGGGGGGGTTATAGCAATCAGCCCCAGCATTTT.

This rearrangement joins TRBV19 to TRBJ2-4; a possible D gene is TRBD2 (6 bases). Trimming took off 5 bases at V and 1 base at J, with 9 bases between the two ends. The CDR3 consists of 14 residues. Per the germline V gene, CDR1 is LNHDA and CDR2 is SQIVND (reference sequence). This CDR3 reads CASSLTSAKNIQYF. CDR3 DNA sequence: TGTGCCAGTAGTCTCACTAGCGCCAAAAACATTCAGTACTTC.

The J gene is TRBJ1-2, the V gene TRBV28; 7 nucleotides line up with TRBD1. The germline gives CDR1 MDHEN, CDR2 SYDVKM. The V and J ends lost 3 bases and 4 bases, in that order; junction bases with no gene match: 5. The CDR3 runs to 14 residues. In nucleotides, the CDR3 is TGTGCCAGCAGTTTGGGAGACAGGGTCTATGGCTACACCTTC. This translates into CASSLGDRVYGYTF.

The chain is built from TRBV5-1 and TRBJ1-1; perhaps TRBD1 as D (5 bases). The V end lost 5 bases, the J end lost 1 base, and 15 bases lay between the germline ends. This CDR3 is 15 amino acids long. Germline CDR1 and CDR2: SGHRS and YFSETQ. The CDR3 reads CASSRVGGENTEAFF. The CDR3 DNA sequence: TGCGCCAGCAGTAGAGTGGGAGGGGAGAACACTGAAGCTTTCTTT.

The CDR3 DNA reads as TGTGCCACCAGCGGAGGATGGAGGGGCCCGAACACCGGGGAGCTGTTTTTT. This codes for CATSGGWRGPNTGELFF. The chain recombines TRBV15 with TRBJ2-2; perhaps TRBD2 as D (6 bases). Looked up from germline, CDR1 is LNHNV and CDR2 is YYDKDF (reference sequence). V shed 5 bases and J shed 0 bases, with 16 bases lying between them. The CDR3 length is 17 residues. Full variable domain (outside the CDR3, taken from reference TRBV15 and TRBJ2-2): DAMVIQNPRYQVTQFGKPVTLSCSQTLNHNVMYWYQQKSSQAPKLLFHYYDKDFNNEADTPDNFQSRRPNTSFCFLDIRSPGLGDTAMYLCATSGGWRGPNTGELFFGEGSRLTVL.

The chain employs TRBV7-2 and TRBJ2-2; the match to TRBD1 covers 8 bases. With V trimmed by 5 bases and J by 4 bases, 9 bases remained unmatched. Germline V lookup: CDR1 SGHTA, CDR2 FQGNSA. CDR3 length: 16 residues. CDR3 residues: CASSKGQASSTGELFF. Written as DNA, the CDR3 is TGTGCCAGCAGCAAGGGACAGGCGAGCTCCACCGGGGAGCTGTTTTTT.

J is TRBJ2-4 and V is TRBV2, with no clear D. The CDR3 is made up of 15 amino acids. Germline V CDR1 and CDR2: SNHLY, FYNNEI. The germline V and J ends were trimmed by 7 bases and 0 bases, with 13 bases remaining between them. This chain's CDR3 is CASTPLPGAKNIQYF. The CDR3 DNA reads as TGTGCCAGCACCCCTTTACCGGGAGCCAAAAACATTCAGTACTTC.

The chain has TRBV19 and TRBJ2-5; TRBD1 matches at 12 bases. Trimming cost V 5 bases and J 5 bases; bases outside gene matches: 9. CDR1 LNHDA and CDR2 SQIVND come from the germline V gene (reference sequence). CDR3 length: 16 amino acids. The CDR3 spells CASSQWGTGGFETQYF. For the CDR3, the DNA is TGTGCCAGTAGTCAGTGGGGGACAGGGGGCTTTGAGACCCAGTACTTC.

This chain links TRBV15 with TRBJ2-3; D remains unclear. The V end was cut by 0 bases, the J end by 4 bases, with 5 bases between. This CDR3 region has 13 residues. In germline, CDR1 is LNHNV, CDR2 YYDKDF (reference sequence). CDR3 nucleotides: TGTGCCACCAGCAGAGATCGGGCAGATACGCAGTATTTT. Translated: CATSRDRADTQYF.

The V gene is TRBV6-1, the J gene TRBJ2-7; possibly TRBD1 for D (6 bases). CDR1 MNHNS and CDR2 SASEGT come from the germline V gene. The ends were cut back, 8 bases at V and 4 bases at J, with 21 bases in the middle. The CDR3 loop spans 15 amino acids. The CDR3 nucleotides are TGTGCCAGCGTTCAGGGGCCGTTGATCGTATACGAGCAGTACTTC. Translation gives CASVQGPLIVYEQYF.

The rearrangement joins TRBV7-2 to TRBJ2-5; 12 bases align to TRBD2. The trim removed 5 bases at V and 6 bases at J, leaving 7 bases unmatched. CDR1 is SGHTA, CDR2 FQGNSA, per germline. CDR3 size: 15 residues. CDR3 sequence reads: CASSASSGRAQTQYF. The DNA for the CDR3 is TGTGCCAGCAGCGCCTCTAGCGGGAGGGCCCAGACCCAGTACTTC.

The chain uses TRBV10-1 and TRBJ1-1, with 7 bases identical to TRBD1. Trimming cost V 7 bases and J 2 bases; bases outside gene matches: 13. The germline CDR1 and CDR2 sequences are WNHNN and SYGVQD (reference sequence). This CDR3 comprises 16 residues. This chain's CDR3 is CASNAMTGSNNTEAFF. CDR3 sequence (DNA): TGCGCCAGCAACGCAATGACAGGGTCAAACAACACTGAAGCTTTCTTT.